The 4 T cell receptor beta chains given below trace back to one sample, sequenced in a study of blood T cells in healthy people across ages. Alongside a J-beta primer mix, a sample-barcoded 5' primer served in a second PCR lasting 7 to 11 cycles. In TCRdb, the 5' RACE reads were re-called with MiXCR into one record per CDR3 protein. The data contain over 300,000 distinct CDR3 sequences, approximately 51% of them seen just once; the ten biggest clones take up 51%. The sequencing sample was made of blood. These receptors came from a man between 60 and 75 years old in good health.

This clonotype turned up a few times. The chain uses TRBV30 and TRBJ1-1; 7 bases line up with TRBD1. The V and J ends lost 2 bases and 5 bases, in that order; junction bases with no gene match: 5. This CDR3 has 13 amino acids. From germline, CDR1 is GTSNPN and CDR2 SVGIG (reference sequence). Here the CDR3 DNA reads TGTGCCTGGAGTCCGGCCAGGGGGACTGAAGCTTTCTTT. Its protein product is CAWSPARGTEAFF.

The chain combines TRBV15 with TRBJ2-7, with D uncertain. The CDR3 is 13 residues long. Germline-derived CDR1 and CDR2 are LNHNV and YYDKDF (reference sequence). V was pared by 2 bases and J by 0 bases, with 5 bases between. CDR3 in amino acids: CATSRRYSYEQYF. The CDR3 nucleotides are TGTGCCACCAGCAGAAGGTACTCCTACGAGCAGTACTTC.

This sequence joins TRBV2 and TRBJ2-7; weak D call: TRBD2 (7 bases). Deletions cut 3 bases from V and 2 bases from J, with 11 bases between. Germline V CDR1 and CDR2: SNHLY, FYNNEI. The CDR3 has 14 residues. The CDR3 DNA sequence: TGTGCCAGCAGTGAGGGGGGGGCGCCCTACGAGCAGTACTTC. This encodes CASSEGGAPYEQYF.

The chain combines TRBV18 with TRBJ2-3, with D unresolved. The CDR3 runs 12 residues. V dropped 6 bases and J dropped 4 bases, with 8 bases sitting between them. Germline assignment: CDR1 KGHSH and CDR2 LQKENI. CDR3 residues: CASSVPADTQYF. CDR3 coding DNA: TGTGCCAGCTCGGTACCAGCAGATACGCAGTATTTT.